This is a list of T cell receptor beta chains from one sample in a study of T cells in Graves' hyperthyroidism and ophthalmopathy. MiXCR, applied by TCRdb to the multiplex PCR reads, yields one record per CDR3 protein. The sample contains almost 500,000 distinct CDR3 sequences, about 20% of which appear only once. Sequencing input: blood. The receptors shown here come from a woman in her 70s with Graves' ophthalmopathy. The CDR3 runs from the conserved cysteine through the conserved F or W.

j_gene: TRBJ2-7
v_gene: TRBV30
CDR3aa: CAWSGGHRGPYEQYF

j_gene: TRBJ2-5
v_gene: TRBV4-1
CDR3aa: CASSQEVLQETQYF

j_gene: TRBJ1-4
v_gene: TRBV11-2
CDR3aa: CASSLGENEKLFF

j_gene: TRBJ1-1
v_gene: TRBV5-1
CDR3aa: CASSLKMGDTEAFF

j_gene: TRBJ2-3
v_gene: TRBV5-5
CDR3aa: CASSLEVGPYSTQYF

j_gene: TRBJ1-6
v_gene: TRBV5-6
CDR3aa: CASSLVESPLHF

j_gene: TRBJ2-1
v_gene: TRBV2
CDR3aa: CASSVEGVRYNEQFF

j_gene: TRBJ2-2
v_gene: TRBV7-9
CDR3aa: CASSPTSGRGTGELFF

j_gene: TRBJ1-2
v_gene: TRBV29-1
CDR3aa: CSALTGDRDGYTF

j_gene: TRBJ1-2
v_gene: TRBV27
CDR3aa: CASSLLDRGGGYTF

j_gene: TRBJ1-5
v_gene: TRBV2
CDR3aa: CASSDTGTNQPQHF

j_gene: TRBJ1-1
v_gene: TRBV3-1
CDR3aa: CASSRSGNTEAFF

j_gene: TRBJ1-1
v_gene: TRBV11-2
CDR3aa: CASSLGGGYTEAFF

j_gene: TRBJ2-1
v_gene: TRBV20-1
CDR3aa: CSASLRGLNEQFF

j_gene: TRBJ1-5
v_gene: TRBV2
CDR3aa: CASSEGGQGNQPQHF

j_gene: TRBJ2-7
v_gene: TRBV28
CDR3aa: CASSSQTYEQYF

j_gene: TRBJ1-1
v_gene: TRBV6-1
CDR3aa: CASTLGVMNTEAFF